This T cell receptor (beta chain) was recorded in a study of T cells expressing NK-cell markers. As for the study in general: Seropositivity for HCMV was found in seven of the eight sequenced donors, with one seronegative.

TCRdb reprocessed the 5' RACE reads and stores each CDR3 protein as one record, lacking DNA. The table for this sample gives hundreds of thousands of distinct CDR3 sequences. This CDR3 contains 13 residues. Of note for this clonotype: Its cognate antigen is unknown.

Whole-study findings and limits: Once again these clonotypes came out on top in the CD3+CD56-NKG2C+ fraction of a few donors. The study left the HCMV specificity of expanded NKG2C+ T cell clones unresolved.

The chain uses TRBV12-3 or TRBV12-4 and TRBJ1-2. The sample consisted of blood T cells: a sorted CD56 or NKG2C T cell subset, CD4+ or CD8+ T cells, or bulk PBMC T cells (not recorded which). The TCR originated in a man aged 18-70 years in good health. This chain's CDR3 is CASSLRRVSGYTF.